The 28 T cell receptor beta chains given below trace back to one sample, sequenced in a study of blood T cell repertoires in COVID-19. Clones were sequenced by immunoSEQ multiplex PCR, and TCRdb holds only the in-frame ones, with some missing. The data hold a few hundred thousand clones, with roughly 90% observed a single time. Sequencing was carried out using peripheral blood. The receptors shown here come from a woman aged 45-65 years with active or convalescent COVID-19.

The chain employs TRBV5-1 and TRBJ2-1; D unresolved. From germline, CDR1 is SGHRS and CDR2 YFSETQ. The CDR3 is made up of 17 amino acids. V lost 0 bases and J 0 bases, leaving 13 bases between the germline ends. CDR3 nucleotides: TGCGCCAGCAGCTTGGCCTTTGACCGGAGCTCCTACAATGAGCAGTTCTTC. It is translated as CASSLAFDRSSYNEQFF.

The chain is built from TRBV5-6 and TRBJ2-1; the match to TRBD1 covers 10 bases. The ends lost 0 bases at V and 7 bases at J; junction bases unmatched: 13. Germline V gene lookup returns CDR1 SGHDT and CDR2 YYEEEE. CDR3 length: 18 residues. The CDR3 sequence: CASSLVGVGTGAENEQFF. The DNA for the CDR3 is TGTGCCAGCAGCTTGGTAGGCGTCGGGACAGGGGCGGAAAATGAGCAGTTCTTC.

This chain uses TRBV6-2 or TRBV6-3 with TRBJ2-7; D is possibly TRBD1 (6 bases). V lost 5 bases, J lost 3 bases, and 11 bases lay in between. This CDR3 region has 13 residues. The V gene's germline CDR1 is MNHEY and CDR2 SVGEGT. CDR3 loop: CASSPTGIYEQYF. The CDR3 DNA reads TGTGCCAGCAGTCCCACAGGGATCTACGAGCAGTACTTC.

This clone has a single count. The sample holds other DNA sequences that translate to the same CDR3. The chain is built from TRBV5-4 and TRBJ1-2; the D is unclear. The V end lost 1 base, the J end lost 2 bases, and 6 bases lay between the germline ends. The CDR3 spans 13 residues. From germline, CDR1 is SGHNT and CDR2 YYREEE (reference sequence). The CDR3 DNA follows: TGTGCCAGCAGCTTGAGAGGGAACTATGGCTACACCTTC. It yields the protein CASSLRGNYGYTF.

The chain employs TRBV5-8 and TRBJ2-5, with 8 bases matching TRBD1. This CDR3 comprises 15 residues. V was pared by 4 bases and J by 5 bases, with 10 bases of the junction left unmatched. Germline CDR1 and CDR2: SGHTS and YDEGEE. The CDR3 sequence is CASSATGEARETQYF. The CDR3 DNA follows: TGTGCCAGCAGCGCGACAGGGGAGGCTCGGGAGACCCAGTACTTC.

This clone was recorded only once. This chain connects TRBV7-2 to TRBJ2-3, with D perhaps TRBD2 (7 bases). CDR1 and CDR2 (germline): SGHTA, FQGNSA. V lost 7 bases to trimming and J lost 3 bases, with 14 bases between them. This CDR3 is 14 amino acids long. CDR3 sequence: CASNRRGLTDTQYF. CDR3 sequence (DNA): TGTGCCAGCAATAGGCGGGGGCTTACAGATACGCAGTATTTT.

The V call is TRBV3-1 (or the pseudogene TRBV3-2), the J call TRBJ2-3; 7 bases align to TRBD2. V trimming: 5 bases; J trimming: 5 bases; junction bases outside the gene matches: 7. Germline values: CDR1 LGHDT, CDR2 YNNKEL (reference sequence). The CDR3 has 14 amino acids. The CDR3 DNA reads as TGTGCCAGCAGCTCTTCTAGCGGCGGAGATACGCAGTATTTT. It specifies CASSSSSGGDTQYF.

This clone appeared a few times. The V and J genes are TRBV15 and TRBJ1-1; D might be TRBD1 (6 bases). This CDR3 spans 13 amino acids. Trimming stripped 3 bases from V and 5 bases from J, with 10 bases between. CDR1 LNHNV and CDR2 YYDKDF come from the germline V gene (reference sequence). The CDR3, as DNA: TGTGCCACCAGCAGGACAGGACGAACTGAAGCTTTCTTT. It translates to CATSRTGRTEAFF.

The chain carries TRBV5-6 and TRBJ1-5, with TRBD1 matching over 7 bases. The germline CDR1 and CDR2 sequences are SGHDT and YYEEEE. The CDR3 extends over 15 amino acids. V shed 0 bases, J shed 5 bases, and the junction held 5 bases outside the gene matches. The CDR3 loop is CASSLGGTADQPQHF. As DNA, the CDR3 is TGTGCCAGCAGCTTGGGGGGGACAGCTGATCAGCCCCAGCATTTT.

This clone has just one count. This sequence joins TRBV7-2 and TRBJ2-4; D is undetermined. Per germline, CDR1 SGHTA and CDR2 FQGNSA. Trimming removed 0 bases from V and 6 bases from J, with 12 bases in between. The CDR3 has 15 amino acids. The chain's CDR3 is CASSLAPDTRNIQYF. The CDR3, as DNA: TGTGCCAGCAGCTTAGCGCCCGATACGAGAAACATTCAGTACTTC.

In DNA form, the CDR3 reads TGCAGCGGGGGACTAGCGGATACAGATACGCAGTATTTT. This encodes CSGGLADTDTQYF. J is TRBJ2-3 and V is TRBV29-1; 11 nucleotides agree with TRBD2. V lost 7 bases and J lost 3; bases outside the gene matches: 3. The CDR3 is 13 amino acids. Germline assignment: CDR1 SQVTM and CDR2 ANQGSEA.

J is TRBJ1-1 and V is TRBV7-8; D uncertain. V gave up 5 bases and J gave up 1 base, with 20 bases separating them. Per germline, CDR1 SGHVS and CDR2 FQNEAQ. The CDR3 contains 17 residues. CDR3 sequence (DNA): TGTGCCAGCAGCCCAGCGGCCACAGTTAAAAAGAACACTGAAGCTTTCTTT. Translation gives CASSPAATVKKNTEAFF.

The V call is TRBV2, the J call TRBJ1-5; tentative D call: TRBD1 (5 bases). V gave up 3 bases and J gave up 0 bases, with 6 bases separating them. In germline, CDR1 is SNHLY, CDR2 FYNNEI. The CDR3 contains 14 residues. CDR3 in amino acids: CASSDRASNQPQHF. The CDR3 DNA follows: TGTGCCAGCAGTGACAGGGCTAGCAATCAGCCCCAGCATTTT.

This rearrangement joins TRBV7-8 to TRBJ2-5; 8 nucleotides align to TRBD2. Germline V gene lookup returns CDR1 SGHVS and CDR2 FQNEAQ. V trimming: 5 bases; J trimming: 5 bases; junction bases outside the gene matches: 7. The CDR3 is 14 amino acids. The CDR3 nucleotides are TGTGCCAGCAGCCGAGACCCGGGGGGGGAGACCCAGTACTTC. Protein product: CASSRDPGGETQYF.

The chain employs TRBV5-1 and TRBJ2-5; TRBD2 is a possible D gene (7 bases). The CDR3 sequence is 16 residues long. Trimming cost V 4 bases and J 1 base, with 17 bases left between them. Germline V CDR1 and CDR2: SGHRS, YFSETQ. Here the CDR3 reads CASSLGGRARQETQYF. CDR3 bases: TGCGCCAGCAGCCTCGGGGGGCGTGCCCGCCAAGAGACCCAGTACTTC.

CDR3 loop: CASSNTGYEQYF. CDR3 nucleotide sequence: TGTGCCAGCAGTAACACGGGATACGAGCAGTACTTC. The chain recombines TRBV6-2 or TRBV6-3 with TRBJ2-7; tentative D call: TRBD2 (5 bases). Germline CDR1 is MNHEY and CDR2 is SVGEGT. Trimming took 5 bases from V and 4 from J, leaving 9 bases between them. This CDR3 has 12 amino acids.

V is TRBV7-8 and J is TRBJ1-5, with 9 bases matching TRBD1. CDR3 size: 18 residues. CDR1 is SGHVS, CDR2 FQNEAQ, per germline. The J segment lost 4 bases and the V segment lost 5 bases, leaving 15 bases of the junction unmatched. The CDR3, as DNA: TGTGCCAGCAGCCCCTTTGATTCCGGGACAGGGTGGAATCAGCCCCAGCATTTT. It encodes CASSPFDSGTGWNQPQHF.

The V call is TRBV4-1, the J call TRBJ1-1; TRBD1 might be the D (6 bases). V lost 2 bases and J 4 bases, leaving 14 bases between the germline ends. The CDR3 has 15 amino acids. Germline CDR1 is MGHRA and CDR2 is YSYEKL. CDR3 bases: TGCGCCAGCAGCCAACCAAGCCAAGGGGGCACTGAAGCTTTCTTT. This codes for CASSQPSQGGTEAFF.

This chain links TRBV21-1 with TRBJ1-1. TRBV21-1 is reported as a pseudogene. The length of the CDR3 is 19 residues. CDR3 loop: CASSKGSAGHHFINTEAFF. The CDR3 region has the DNA TGTGCCAGCAGCAAAGGGTCAGCGGGACACCACTTTATAAACACTGAAGCTTTCTTT.

The chain carries TRBV27 and TRBJ2-7; TRBD2 is a possible D gene (6 bases). CDR1 and CDR2 from the germline V gene are MNHEY and SMNVEV (reference sequence). The CDR3 covers 14 residues. V was cut by 10 bases and J by 4 bases, with 20 bases left in between. CDR3: CATARGGAGYEQYF. CDR3 DNA: TGTGCCACCGCGCGCGGAGGGGCTGGGTACGAGCAGTACTTC.

The chain couples TRBV19 to TRBJ1-1, with D maybe TRBD1 (5 bases). This CDR3 spans 11 amino acids. CDR1 is LNHDA and CDR2 is SQIVND in the germline V gene (reference sequence). Trimming removed 9 bases at V and 11 bases at J, with 16 bases between. The CDR3 DNA sequence: TGTGCCAGCAAGGACAACTTTAAGGCTTTCTTT. It specifies CASKDNFKAFF.

J is TRBJ2-1 and V is TRBV6-1; the D is unclear. In germline, CDR1 is MNHNS, CDR2 SASEGT. V dropped 2 bases and J dropped 0 bases, with 14 bases sitting between them. The CDR3 has 17 amino acids. DNA for the CDR3: TGTGCCAGCAGTGAATCCCTCGCCGCTAGCTCCTACAATGAGCAGTTCTTC. This codes for CASSESLAASSYNEQFF.

The chain uses TRBV5-8 and TRBJ1-1; D not certain. The CDR3 contains 14 residues. Looked up from germline, CDR1 is SGHTS and CDR2 is YDEGEE. V lost 5 bases to trimming and J lost 4 bases, with 15 bases between them. This CDR3 is CASSQRRVGTEAFF. CDR3 nucleotide sequence: TGTGCCAGCAGTCAGAGGCGTGTTGGCACTGAAGCTTTCTTT.

J is TRBJ2-7 and V is TRBV18, with D tentatively TRBD1 (6 bases). The length of the CDR3 is 14 residues. The germline V and J ends were trimmed by 5 bases and 1 base, with 12 bases remaining between them. Germline CDR1 reads KGHSH; CDR2 reads LQKENI. CDR3 amino acids: CASSSGTPSYEQYF. Here the CDR3 DNA reads TGTGCCAGCTCATCCGGGACACCATCCTACGAGCAGTACTTC.

This chain connects TRBV28 to TRBJ2-7, with D perhaps TRBD2 (5 bases). The CDR3 consists of 14 residues. Trimming cost V 6 bases and J 7 bases, with 19 bases left between them. From germline, CDR1 is MDHEN and CDR2 SYDVKM. The chain's CDR3 is CASSHVGEMQEQYF. In DNA form, the CDR3 reads TGTGCCAGCAGCCACGTTGGGGAGATGCAAGAGCAGTACTTC.

This clone turned up a few times. CDR3 DNA: TGTGCCAGCAGCCTCAGGGGATTCGATCAGCCCCAGCATTTT. Amino acids: CASSLRGFDQPQHF. The chain links TRBV6-2 or TRBV6-3 to TRBJ1-5; tentative D call: TRBD1 (6 bases). This CDR3 is 14 amino acids long. V gave up 6 bases and J gave up 5 bases, with 14 bases separating them. In germline, CDR1 is MNHEY, CDR2 SVGEGT.

This chain connects TRBV19 to TRBJ1-6, with 7 positions matching TRBD1. The CDR3 covers 14 residues. Losses at the gene ends were 4 bases for V and 5 bases for J; bases not matched to a gene: 2. Germline V gives CDR1 LNHDA, CDR2 SQIVND (reference sequence). DNA of the CDR3: TGTGCCAGTAGTACCGGGACAGATAATTCACCCCTCCACTTT. This codes for CASSTGTDNSPLHF.

V gene TRBV12-3 or TRBV12-4 combines with J gene TRBJ1-1; the D gene is possibly TRBD1 (5 bases). This CDR3 spans 12 amino acids. Trimming pared 4 bases from V and 7 bases from J, leaving 10 bases between. CDR3 protein: CASSSGPYEAFF. In DNA form, the CDR3 reads TGTGCCAGCAGTTCAGGGCCCTATGAAGCTTTCTTT.